This TCR beta chain emerged from a study of tumor-infiltrating lymphocytes in primary liver carcinoma. About this clonotype: A much larger clone differs by one base, so this may be a read error.

Unsorted whole blood served as the source of blood RNA, and germline DNA was extracted as well. Germline V gene data show CDR1 as WNHNN and CDR2 as SYGVQD (reference sequence). The CDR3 sequence is 16 residues long. Starting material of 500 ng total RNA yielded TCR beta cDNA via a constant-region primer. TCR beta libraries came from three nested multiplex PCR rounds using slightly modified ARM-PCR. PCR rounds one and two used TRBV1-TRBV30 forward primers with a C-beta reverse primer for 9 to 10 cycles each. Via MiXCR, TCRdb re-called the multiplex PCR reads, giving one row per CDR3 protein. Of hundreds of thousands of distinct CDR3 sequences in the sample, 50% to 60% are singletons; the top ten hold approximately 15%.

The chain uses TRBV10-1 and TRBJ2-2; D is uncertain. The material sequenced was peripheral blood. The sequence was obtained from a woman aged 25 to 39 with primary liver carcinoma and hepatitis B virus infection. CDR3 sequence: CTSSEASSLNTGELFF. The CDR3 DNA follows: TGCACCAGCAGTGAGGCTAGTAGCCTTAACACCGGGGAGCTGTTTTTT.